The clone carrying this T cell receptor (beta chain) has ten or more counts. The target antigen is unknown. The authors used template switching to add a universal primer site and gave cDNA unique molecular identifiers. TCRdb re-called the 5' RACE reads through MiXCR, storing one row per CDR3 protein. The table shows 500,000 to 700,000 distinct CDR3 sequences, with about 7.1% occurring only once. The length of the CDR3 is 13 residues. Germline loops: CDR1 ENHRY, CDR2 SYGVKD. With 0 bases removed from V and 5 bases from J, the gap between germline ends came to 6 bases. These data are taken from a study of identical twins. Study observations and caveats: Beta out-of-frame twin sharing showed a weaker excess.

This same sample was also part of a study on yellow fever vaccine responses in identical twins.

The material sequenced was PBMCs. The sequence was obtained from a woman between 18 and 29 years old in good health. The chain couples TRBV10-3 to TRBJ2-3; D unclear. This chain's CDR3 is CAISESILDTQYF. The DNA of the CDR3 is TGTGCCATCAGTGAGTCCATACTAGATACGCAGTATTTT.